This TCR beta chain was retrieved from a study of cytomegalovirus exposure and HLA in healthy donors. The study, taken as a whole, reports: TCR sequences were mostly rare, though some public TCRs occurred in many donors. Researchers catalogued around 150 TCR beta chains as cytomegalovirus-associated.

The PCR had 60 Vbeta and 13 Jbeta primers. Source study methods: Later, 80 million or so unique TCR beta chains were counted in an analysis, and some 11 million of them were shared. Clones were read by immunoSEQ multiplex PCR, and TCRdb kept only the in-frame ones, dropping some. V, J and clone size were drawn from that table, and D and trimming were deduced from the DNA. The sample lists approximately 110,000 clones, roughly 79% seen once, with 1.3% in the top ten. This clone was seen a single time. Its antigen is currently unknown. The receptor's source is a man in his forties or fifties in good health and CMV-seronegative. The sequencing sample was made of PBMCs.

CDR3 nucleotide sequence: TGTGCCAGCAGCGTAGGCGGGGGAATATCCAATGAGCAGTTCTTC. Translated, it gives CASSVGGGISNEQFF. The chain uses TRBV9 and TRBJ2-1; TRBD2 matches at 7 bases. The CDR3 has 15 amino acids. CDR1 and CDR2 (germline): SGDLS, YYNGEE. The V segment lost 0 bases and the J segment 6 bases; nucleotides outside the gene matches: 6.